This T cell receptor beta chain was captured by sequencing in a study of CD8 T cells in ankylosing spondylitis. General observations from the study: Both synovial fluid and blood in reactive arthritis had previously been reported to carry some motif variants. Disease-linked clones reportedly showed significant enrichment in matched ankylosing spondylitis synovial fluid. A CD8+ phenotype characterized the disease-linked clones, which were relatively rare in peripheral blood.

This clonotype has a handful of counts. No antigen is known for it. In making TCR beta libraries, quantitative 5'-RACE with molecular barcodes was used. TCRdb fed the 5' RACE reads into MiXCR, producing one record per CDR3 protein. The data contain 200,000 to 300,000 distinct CDR3 sequences, roughly a quarter of them singletons. The length of the CDR3 is 15 residues. Germline V CDR1 and CDR2: DFQATT, SNEGSKA (reference sequence). After removal of 3 bases from V and 2 bases from J, the junction contained 8 bases not matched to a gene. Sequencing was done on a sample of blood, either unsorted or a sorted T cell fraction (not recorded which). The chain joins TRBV20-1 to TRBJ2-3; 7 bases map to TRBD2. This clonotype was obtained from a male donor with ankylosing spondylitis or in good health (not recorded which). The CDR3: CSASPRRGNTDTQYF. The CDR3 DNA reads TGCAGTGCTAGCCCTCGGCGGGGGAACACAGATACGCAGTATTTT.